The T cell receptor beta chain under discussion was sequenced for a study of OX40 agonist ivuxolimab in advanced cancers. Study-wide points: Among the nonresponders, some also had low normalized T-cell clonal expansion. Fewer expanded clones were found on average in CD4+ than in CD8+ T cells.

This clone appeared a single time. Its antigen is as yet unknown. The V end lost 6 bases, the J end lost 5 bases, and 13 bases lay between the germline ends. This CDR3 comprises 13 residues. Germline V gene lookup returns CDR1 MNHEY and CDR2 SVGAGI. Some clones are missing from TCRdb's copy, which holds only in-frame ones; the method was immunoSEQ multiplex PCR. This sample has 50,000 to 65,000 clones; approximately 88% occur once, and the top ten carry around 12%. V usage is TRBV6-5 and J usage is TRBJ1-2; D is ambiguous. The receptor's source is an adult with an advanced solid tumor such as melanoma, head and neck, liver or kidney cancer. The sequences come from CD4+ or CD8+ T cells sorted from blood, collected in a trial of the OX40 agonist ivuxolimab. The CDR3 region is CASSPPGGYGYTF. The DNA of the CDR3 is TGTGCCAGCAGCCCCCCCGGAGGATATGGCTACACCTTC.